A selection of T cell receptor beta chains follows, all from one sample in a study of blood T cell repertoires in COVID-19. Sequencing used immunoSEQ multiplex PCR; TCRdb keeps in-frame clones, though not all of them. This table has 61,000 or so clones, roughly three quarters appearing once. The sample taken for sequencing was peripheral blood. These receptors came from a woman between 65 and 79 years old with acute or convalescent COVID-19. The CDR3 runs from the conserved cysteine through the conserved F or W. Fields, in order: clone size, D gene, V gene, J gene, CDR3 protein, CDR3 DNA. A D gene is named only where the DNA matches it firmly. Expanded clones get a size class; other rows say once, few or many, or leave the size out.

clone_size: few
d_call: .
v_call: TRBV12-3/TRBV12-4
j_call: TRBJ1-1
cdr3_aa: CASSTIETEAFF
cdr3_nt: TGTGCCAGCAGCACAATCGAAACTGAAGCTTTCTTT

clone_size: .
d_call: TRBD1
v_call: TRBV6-5
j_call: TRBJ1-4
cdr3_aa: CASSYGTGNEKLFF
cdr3_nt: TGTGCCAGCAGTTACGGGACAGGCAATGAAAAACTGTTTTTT

clone_size: .
d_call: TRBD1
v_call: TRBV10-3
j_call: TRBJ2-1
cdr3_aa: CAIIADRGDNEQFF
cdr3_nt: TGTGCCATCATAGCGGACAGGGGGGATAATGAGCAGTTCTTC

clone_size: few
d_call: .
v_call: TRBV10-1
j_call: TRBJ2-5
cdr3_aa: CALRRDLETQYF
cdr3_nt: TGCGCCCTACGGAGGGATTTGGAGACCCAGTACTTC

clone_size: once
d_call: TRBD1
v_call: TRBV28
j_call: TRBJ2-5
cdr3_aa: CASSIPGQAKETQYF
cdr3_nt: TGTGCCAGCAGCATTCCGGGACAGGCCAAAGAGACCCAGTACTTC

clone_size: .
d_call: TRBD1
v_call: TRBV28
j_call: TRBJ1-5
cdr3_aa: CASSGNRGGFQPQHF
cdr3_nt: TGTGCCAGCAGTGGGAACAGGGGCGGGTTTCAGCCCCAGCATTTT

clone_size: .
d_call: .
v_call: TRBV9
j_call: TRBJ1-2
cdr3_aa: CASSDRAYGYTF
cdr3_nt: TGTGCCAGCAGCGACAGGGCCTATGGCTACACCTTC

clone_size: .
d_call: .
v_call: TRBV24-1
j_call: TRBJ1-2
cdr3_aa: CATSDPSVNYGYTF
cdr3_nt: TGTGCCACCAGTGACCCATCGGTAAACTATGGCTACACCTTC

clone_size: once
d_call: .
v_call: TRBV14
j_call: TRBJ1-2
cdr3_aa: CASSQDLPRANYGYTF
cdr3_nt: TGTGCCAGCAGCCAAGATCTTCCGCGAGCTAACTATGGCTACACCTTC

clone_size: .
d_call: TRBD1
v_call: TRBV2
j_call: TRBJ2-1
cdr3_aa: CASSRDRDDEQFF
cdr3_nt: TGTGCCAGCAGCCGGGACAGGGACGATGAGCAGTTCTTC

clone_size: .
d_call: TRBD2
v_call: TRBV7-3
j_call: TRBJ2-3
cdr3_aa: CASSLGLAGTQYF
cdr3_nt: TGTGCCAGCAGCTTAGGACTAGCAGGCACGCAGTATTTT

clone_size: .
d_call: TRBD2
v_call: TRBV15
j_call: TRBJ2-1
cdr3_aa: CATSRTGTSQGEQFF
cdr3_nt: TGTGCCACCAGCAGGACGGGGACTAGTCAGGGCGAGCAGTTCTTC

clone_size: .
d_call: TRBD1
v_call: TRBV7-2
j_call: TRBJ1-2
cdr3_aa: CASSLVTGANYGYTF
cdr3_nt: TGTGCCAGCAGCTTAGTGACAGGGGCTAACTATGGCTACACCTTC

clone_size: .
d_call: TRBD1
v_call: TRBV15
j_call: TRBJ2-7
cdr3_aa: CATSSRQGAYEQYF
cdr3_nt: TGTGCCACCAGCAGTCGACAGGGGGCCTACGAGCAGTACTTC